The entry that follows covers one T cell receptor beta chain sequence. What it binds is not known. The data originate from a study of human thymus T cells. Study-wide points: There appeared to be biased usage of V and J genes in thymic and blood repertoires. Related research found strongly overlapping thymic repertoires in unrelated individuals.

Libraries were prepared by immunoSEQ multiplex PCR; TCRdb keeps only in-frame clonotypes and omits some of them. The sample carries 75,000 to 90,000 clones, around 96% recorded once. Thymus pieces cut out during corrective heart surgery were the tissue that was used. Infants, healthy and Finnish, who were having corrective surgery for congenital heart defects served as donors. The V gene lost 1 base and the J gene lost 3 bases, with 10 bases spanning the gap. The CDR3 consists of 14 residues. Looked up from germline, CDR1 is SGHNT and CDR2 is YYREEE (reference sequence). The chain couples TRBV5-4 to TRBJ2-5; D may correspond to TRBD1 or TRBD2 (5 bases each). Specimen: thymus tissue. The receptor comes from a boy younger than two with a congenital heart defect but otherwise immunologically healthy. The CDR3 sequence: CASSLRDLKETQYF. DNA for the CDR3: TGTGCCAGCAGCTTGCGGGACCTAAAAGAGACCCAGTACTTC. The whole variable domain, filled in from reference TRBV5-4 and TRBJ2-5, reads ETGVTQSPTHLIKTRGQQVTLRCSSQSGHNTVSWYQQALGQGPQFIFQYYREEENGRGNFPPRFSGLQFPNYSSELNVNALELDDSALYLCASSLRDLKETQYFGPGTRLLVL.